Each of the 22 T cell receptor beta chains below was sequenced from the same sample in a study of T cell changes during pregnancy in multiple sclerosis. Profiled with immunoSEQ multiplex PCR; TCRdb holds only in-frame clones, not every one. Here the sample spans about 67,000 clones, 92% being singletons. Source: peripheral blood, taken in the first trimester of pregnancy. The receptor source for this set is a female donor in good health, enrolled as a control in a pregnancy study.

As DNA, the CDR3 is TGTGCCAGCAGTTTATCACGCCGAGCCACAGATACGCAGTATTTT. As protein: CASSLSRRATDTQYF. This rearrangement joins TRBV27 to TRBJ2-3, with unresolved D. The CDR3 totals 15 residues. V was shortened by 0 bases and J by 2 bases, with 9 bases between the two germline ends. Germline CDR1 is MNHEY and CDR2 is SMNVEV (reference sequence).

This chain connects TRBV5-1 to TRBJ2-7; TRBD2 agrees at 9 bases. The germline V gene encodes CDR1 SGHRS and CDR2 YFSETQ. This CDR3 region has 16 residues. V was clipped by 4 bases and J by 3 bases; unmatched bases: 11. The CDR3 loop reads CASSGTTGLAVYEQYF. In DNA, the CDR3 is TGCGCCAGCAGCGGGACCACGGGACTAGCTGTCTACGAGCAGTACTTC.

The rearrangement uses TRBV2 and TRBJ2-7; 9 bases are shared with TRBD1. This CDR3 has 15 amino acids. With 6 bases clipped from V and 3 bases from J, the junction kept 9 bases outside the gene matches. In germline, CDR1 is SNHLY, CDR2 FYNNEI. This CDR3 is CASSGRRTGVYEQYF. As DNA, the CDR3 is TGTGCCAGCAGCGGGCGCCGGACAGGGGTCTACGAGCAGTACTTC.

J is TRBJ1-5 and V is TRBV5-8; the D gene is possibly TRBD1 (5 bases). The V gene lost 3 bases and the J gene lost 3 bases, with 13 bases spanning the gap. The CDR3 is made up of 15 amino acids. CDR1 is SGHTS and CDR2 is YDEGEE in the germline V gene. The CDR3: CASSSVQGINQPQHF. The CDR3 nucleotides are TGTGCCAGCAGCTCTGTTCAGGGTATCAATCAGCCCCAGCATTTT. Full variable domain (missing parts from reference TRBV5-8 and TRBJ1-5): EAGVTQSPTHLIKTRGQQATLRCSPISGHTSVYWYQQALGLGLQFLLWYDEGEERNRGNFPPRFSGRQFPNYSSELNVNALELEDSALYLCASSSVQGINQPQHFGDGTRLSIL.

The V and J genes are TRBV28 and TRBJ2-7; 7 bases agree with TRBD2. After removal of 8 bases from V and 6 bases from J, the junction contained 7 bases not matched to a gene. This CDR3 has 12 amino acids. Germline V lookup: CDR1 MDHEN, CDR2 SYDVKM. The CDR3 sequence: CASGSTGGEQYF. CDR3 nucleotides: TGTGCCAGCGGGAGTACGGGGGGCGAGCAGTACTTC. Together with reference TRBV28 and TRBJ2-7, the CDR3 gives the full variable domain: DVKVTQSSRYLVKRTGEKVFLECVQDMDHENMFWYRQDPGLGLRLIYFSYDVKMKEKGDIPEGYSVSREKKERFSLILESASTNQTSMYLCASGSTGGEQYFGPGTRLTVT.

This clone appeared once. The genes are TRBV30 and TRBJ1-2; unclear D gene. Between the trimmed V and J ends, which lost 4 bases and 2 bases, there was a span of 11 bases. CDR3 length equals 13 residues. From germline, CDR1 is GTSNPN and CDR2 SVGIG (reference sequence). Here the CDR3 DNA reads TGTGCCTGGAAACCTGACATCAACTATGGCTACACCTTC. Protein product: CAWKPDINYGYTF.

J is TRBJ2-2 and V is TRBV6-5; 9 bases match TRBD1. CDR1 MNHEY and CDR2 SVGAGI come from the germline V gene. V lost 0 bases and J lost 13; bases outside the gene matches: 9. This CDR3 is built from 15 residues. The CDR3 protein is CASSYSSGTGLGLFF. In nucleotides, the CDR3 is TGTGCCAGCAGTTACTCGAGTGGGACAGGGCTTGGGCTGTTTTTT.

This chain connects TRBV28 to TRBJ2-5; 10 bases map to TRBD2. This CDR3 has 15 amino acids. J gave up 5 bases and V 2 bases, and 5 bases lay outside the gene matches. Per germline, CDR1 MDHEN and CDR2 SYDVKM. In DNA form, the CDR3 reads TGTGCCAGCAGTTTAAGCGGGAGGGCAGGGGAGACCCAGTACTTC. As protein: CASSLSGRAGETQYF.

V is TRBV7-9 and J is TRBJ2-5; 9 bases map to TRBD1. The J segment lost 1 base and the V segment lost 0 bases, leaving 12 bases of the junction unmatched. Germline CDR1 reads SEHNR; CDR2 reads FQNEAQ (reference sequence). The CDR3 totals 19 residues. CDR3 region: CASSLAGNRGLAVQETQYF. The CDR3 DNA reads as TGTGCCAGCAGCTTAGCGGGCAACAGGGGGCTAGCGGTCCAAGAGACCCAGTACTTC.

V gene TRBV6-1 combines with J gene TRBJ2-1; 7 bases map to TRBD2. CDR3 length: 17 amino acids. V lost 0 bases and J lost 1; bases outside the gene matches: 6. Per the germline V gene, CDR1 is MNHNS and CDR2 is SASEGT. The chain's CDR3 is CASSEAWLAVSYNEQFF. Here the CDR3 DNA reads TGTGCCAGCAGTGAAGCATGGCTAGCGGTATCCTACAATGAGCAGTTCTTC.

The chain employs TRBV2 and TRBJ2-1, with D possibly TRBD2 on 6 matching bases. Trimming left V 0 bases short and J 1 base short, with 10 bases between. The germline gives CDR1 SNHLY, CDR2 FYNNEI. This CDR3 is built from 16 residues. This CDR3 reads CASSEAGGRSYNEQFF. The CDR3 DNA reads TGTGCCAGCAGTGAAGCTGGGGGGAGATCCTACAATGAGCAGTTCTTC.

This clone was found once. The V and J genes are TRBV19 and TRBJ2-1; 9 nucleotides agree with TRBD2. The CDR3 spans 16 residues. Looked up from germline, CDR1 is LNHDA and CDR2 is SQIVND (reference sequence). V shed 5 bases, J shed 0 bases, and the junction held 5 bases outside the gene matches. CDR3 nucleotide sequence: TGTGCCAGTAGTGGGTCGCGGGAGGGCTCCTACAATGAGCAGTTCTTC. Translated: CASSGSREGSYNEQFF.

CDR3 nucleotide sequence: TGTGCCAGCAGTTTATCCGCCGGTAGCGCGAGGAATGAGCAGTTCTTC. Residues: CASSLSAGSARNEQFF. The V and J genes are TRBV27 and TRBJ2-1; D possibly corresponds to TRBD2 (5 bases). Trimming took 0 bases from V and 7 from J, leaving 16 bases between them. The length of the CDR3 is 16 residues. The V gene's germline CDR1 is MNHEY and CDR2 SMNVEV (reference sequence).

The V and J genes are TRBV5-5 and TRBJ1-3, with unresolved D. CDR1 and CDR2 from the germline V gene are SGHKS and YYEKEE (reference sequence). This CDR3 contains 17 residues. Trimming removed 5 bases at V and 4 bases at J, with 22 bases between. CDR3 loop: CASSSNAAGGGGNTIYF. CDR3 bases: TGTGCCAGCAGTTCCAATGCGGCCGGAGGTGGCGGAAACACCATATATTTT.

This rearrangement joins TRBV7-9 to TRBJ2-7, with unresolved D. Germline loops: CDR1 SEHNR, CDR2 FQNEAQ (reference sequence). Trimming left V 0 bases short and J 2 bases short, with 8 bases between. This CDR3 region has 14 residues. CDR3 bases: TGTGCCAGCAGCTTAGCGGGCAAGACCTACGAGCAGTACTTC. Its translation: CASSLAGKTYEQYF.

Note on this clone: The same CDR3 also results from other DNA sequences found in this sample. The chain is built from TRBV27 and TRBJ2-7; D possibly corresponds to TRBD2 (5 bases). The length of the CDR3 is 13 residues. The germline CDR1 and CDR2 sequences are MNHEY and SMNVEV (reference sequence). V was shortened by 5 bases and J by 3 bases, with 11 bases between the two germline ends. The DNA of the CDR3 is TGTGCCAGCAGTCTAAGGACTGGCTACGAGCAGTACTTC. Protein product: CASSLRTGYEQYF.

This rearrangement joins TRBV2 to TRBJ2-1; no firm D call. The CDR3 is 12 residues long. Trimming left V 6 bases short and J 5 bases short, with 8 bases between. CDR1 is SNHLY, CDR2 FYNNEI, per germline. CDR3 region: CASSVSNNEQFF. CDR3 bases: TGTGCCAGCAGCGTTAGTAACAATGAGCAGTTCTTC. Looking up the rest from reference TRBV2 and TRBJ2-1 gives the full variable domain: EPEVTQTPSHQVTQMGQEVILRCVPISNHLYFYWYRQILGQKVEFLVSFYNNEISEKSEIFDDQFSVERPDGSNFTLKIRSTKLEDSAMYFCASSVSNNEQFFGPGTRLTVL.

This clone was counted a single time. This rearrangement joins TRBV2 to TRBJ2-3, with D possibly TRBD2 on 6 matching bases. There are 13 residues in the CDR3. Germline CDR1 and CDR2: SNHLY and FYNNEI. Trimming shortened V by 3 bases and J by 9 bases, and 13 bases separated the two germline ends. As DNA, the CDR3 is TGTGCCAGCAGTGACGGGACTCGGTCGACGCAGTATTTT. Protein: CASSDGTRSTQYF.

This chain links TRBV6-1 with TRBJ1-1, with a weak D call TRBD1 (6 bases). V lost 5 bases, J lost 5 bases, and 15 bases lay in between. The CDR3 is 14 amino acids. CDR1 is MNHNS and CDR2 is SASEGT in the germline V gene. The CDR3 region has the DNA TGTGCCAGCAGTCTTCTCCTCGGACAGACTGAAGCTTTCTTT. Translating it yields CASSLLLGQTEAFF.

This clone has just one count. The V gene is TRBV18, the J gene TRBJ2-2; 8 nucleotides agree with TRBD1. CDR1 and CDR2 from the germline V gene are KGHSH and LQKENI. This CDR3 has 15 residues. With V trimmed by 5 bases and J by 4 bases, 6 bases remained unmatched. The chain's CDR3 is CASSSGTGATGELFF. Here the CDR3 DNA reads TGTGCCAGCTCATCCGGGACAGGTGCCACCGGGGAGCTGTTTTTT.

The chain employs TRBV28 and TRBJ2-5; TRBD1 is a possible D gene (5 bases). There are 16 residues in the CDR3. Germline V gene data show CDR1 as MDHEN and CDR2 as SYDVKM. V was clipped by 5 bases and J by 4 bases, with 20 bases between them. The chain's CDR3 is CASSHLLGRVGETQYF. DNA for the CDR3: TGTGCCAGCAGTCACCTCTTGGGCAGGGTGGGAGAGACCCAGTACTTC.

V and J are TRBV28 and TRBJ2-6; D is unresolved. This CDR3 is built from 17 residues. The germline V gene encodes CDR1 MDHEN and CDR2 SYDVKM. Trimming shortened V by 5 bases and J by 0 bases, and 14 bases separated the two germline ends. CDR3 sequence reads: CASSLRRHASGANVLTF. The CDR3 DNA follows: TGTGCCAGCAGTCTCCGGCGACACGCCTCTGGGGCCAACGTCCTGACTTTC.